The text below deals with one T cell receptor (beta chain). Antigen: not known. The data are from a study of immune heterogeneity within non-small cell lung tumors. At the level of the study: A handful of squamous cell carcinomas, more than 8 non-squamous carcinomas and 1 not otherwise specified made up the tumors.

The CDR3 contains 15 residues. The V end was cut by 1 base, the J end by 8 bases, with 17 bases between. Germline-derived CDR1 and CDR2 are ENHRY and SYGVKD. With roughly 600 ng used per sample, the template was genomic DNA from bulk tumor. Spaced far apart, several biopsies were taken from each primary tumor during surgery. Their non-small cell lung cancer was newly diagnosed and untreated, and the patients underwent curative surgery. Study donors were patients with a new diagnosis of non-small cell lung cancer who underwent surgery with curative intent. Points from the study as a whole: Multiple tumor sites within a patient showed recurrence of identical dominant CDR3 beta clonotypes; site-unique high-frequency clones were present as well. Local tumor mutational burden, with an R of about 0.35, correlated moderately but significantly with local T-cell clonality.

Multiplex PCR (32 V and 13 J primers) was used to amplify the TCR beta CDR3. TCRdb re-called the multiplex PCR reads through MiXCR, storing one row per CDR3 protein. The table records about 16,000 distinct CDR3 sequences, over 25% of them present only once. This TCR was sampled from a woman in her fifties or sixties with non-small cell lung cancer. This chain connects TRBV10-3 to TRBJ1-2, with unresolved D. Sequencing input: lung tumor tissue. The CDR3 DNA reads TGTGCCATCAGTGAGTGGTTAGACCACCCCCGGGGCTACACCTTC. Amino acids: CAISEWLDHPRGYTF.